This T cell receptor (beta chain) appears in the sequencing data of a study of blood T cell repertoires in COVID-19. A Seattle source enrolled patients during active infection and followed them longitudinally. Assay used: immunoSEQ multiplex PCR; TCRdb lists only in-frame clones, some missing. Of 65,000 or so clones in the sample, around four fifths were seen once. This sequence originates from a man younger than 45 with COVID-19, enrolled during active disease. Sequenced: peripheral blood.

The CDR3 bases are TGTGCCAGCAGTGCTGGGGTAGCGGGTTCGAACACCGGGGAGCTGTTTTTT. Encoded protein: CASSAGVAGSNTGELFF. The V gene is TRBV6-4, the J gene TRBJ2-2; TRBD2 agrees at 7 bases. With V trimmed by 4 bases and J by 0 bases, 8 bases remained unmatched. Germline loops: CDR1 MRHNA, CDR2 SNTAGT. The CDR3 has 17 residues.